This TCR beta chain was captured in a study of blood T cell repertoires in COVID-19. As for the study in general: Both acute and convalescent COVID-19 samples were obtained from the United States, Italy and Spain. From T cells, B-cell-depleted T cells, or PBMCs came the material, which was cDNA or gDNA.

Per the original methods: Researchers report that nucleated cell counts were estimated from reference gene primer amplification. TCRdb keeps only in-frame clones here, not all; method: immunoSEQ multiplex PCR. The D gene and trimming were derived from the DNA, and the V and J assignments and clone size from that table. The top ten hold roughly 4.7% of the sample, which has around 190,000 clones, 70% to 90% seen once. A few counts support this clone. V gave up 0 bases and J gave up 5 bases, with 11 bases separating them. The CDR3 is 15 amino acids. Germline V lookup: CDR1 SGDLS, CDR2 YYNGEE. The sequencing sample was made of peripheral blood. The receptor was isolated from a human donor in a cohort sampled during active COVID-19. V is TRBV9 and J is TRBJ2-2, with D uncertain. CDR3 amino acids: CASSVGPSVTGELFF. The CDR3 DNA is TGTGCCAGCAGCGTAGGGCCCAGTGTAACCGGGGAGCTGTTTTTT. Filled out from reference TRBV9 and TRBJ2-2, the complete variable domain reads DSGVTQTPKHLITATGQRVTLRCSPRSGDLSVYWYQQSLDQGLQFLIQYYNGEERAKGNILERFSAQQFPDLHSELNLSSLELGDSALYFCASSVGPSVTGELFFGEGSRLTVL.